The 16 T cell receptor beta chains in this list originate from one sample, sequenced in a study of naive and memory T cell subsets. Two oligonucleotides, mixed equimolar, formed the beta constant-region primer covering TRBC1 and TRBC2. MiXCR, run by TCRdb on the UMI-ligation and nested PCR reads, gives a single entry per CDR3 protein. Of under 100,000 distinct CDR3 sequences in the sample, 5.5% to 8.5% were seen once. Sequenced sample: central memory CD4+ T cells from blood. These receptors were taken from a human donor in good health.

The chain recombines TRBV15 with TRBJ2-5, with 10 bases identical to TRBD2. V was clipped by 2 bases and J by 5 bases; unmatched bases: 5. The CDR3 spans 15 residues. Germline loops: CDR1 LNHNV, CDR2 YYDKDF (reference sequence). The CDR3 DNA sequence: TGTGCCACCAGCAGAAAAGCGGGGGGGCCGGAGACCCAGTACTTC. Translated: CATSRKAGGPETQYF. Complete variable domain (other parts from reference TRBV15 and TRBJ2-5): DAMVIQNPRYQVTQFGKPVTLSCSQTLNHNVMYWYQQKSSQAPKLLFHYYDKDFNNEADTPDNFQSRRPNTSFCFLDIRSPGLGDTAMYLCATSRKAGGPETQYFGPGTRLLVL.

The chain links TRBV27 to TRBJ2-3; D might be TRBD2 (5 bases). Germline-derived CDR1 and CDR2 are MNHEY and SMNVEV (reference sequence). The CDR3 is 14 residues long. V dropped 2 bases and J dropped 2 bases, with 8 bases sitting between them. The CDR3 nucleotides read TGTGCCAGCAGTTTAGAACTAGTCACAGATACGCAGTATTTT. Encoded protein: CASSLELVTDTQYF.

This chain connects TRBV5-6 to TRBJ1-5; TRBD1 matches 12 bases. The V and J ends lost 3 bases and 6 bases, in that order; junction bases with no gene match: 1. Germline CDR1 SGHDT, CDR2 YYEEEE. This CDR3 is built from 14 residues. The chain's CDR3 is CASSWDRGRQPQHF. The CDR3 coding sequence is TGTGCCAGCAGCTGGGACAGGGGGCGTCAGCCCCAGCATTTT.

There are many counts of this clonotype. The V gene is TRBV18, the J gene TRBJ1-5; D not certain. V lost 2 bases to trimming and J lost 5 bases, with 10 bases between them. Germline V gene sequence: CDR1 KGHSH, CDR2 LQKENI. The CDR3 contains 14 residues. Here the CDR3 DNA reads TGTGCCAGCTCACCAATTTCGGTCGATCAGCCCCAGCATTTT. Amino acid sequence: CASSPISVDQPQHF.

This clonotype showed up just a few times. This rearrangement joins TRBV7-3 to TRBJ2-1, with TRBD2 identical over 8 bases. CDR3 length: 17 amino acids. With V trimmed by 5 bases and J by 7 bases, 16 bases remained unmatched. Germline V gene data show CDR1 as SGHTA and CDR2 as FQGTGA. The CDR3 here is CASSPIRAGGKMNEQFF. Written as DNA, the CDR3 is TGTGCCAGCAGCCCTATTCGGGCGGGGGGCAAAATGAATGAGCAGTTCTTC. Full variable domain (outside the CDR3, taken from reference TRBV7-3 and TRBJ2-1): GAGVSQTPSNKVTEKGKYVELRCDPISGHTALYWYRQSLGQGPEFLIYFQGTGAADDSGLPNDRFFAVRPEGSVSTLKIQRTERGDSAVYLCASSPIRAGGKMNEQFFGPGTRLTVL.

This chain connects TRBV9 to TRBJ1-4; maybe TRBD1 (6 bases). The CDR3 has 15 residues. CDR1 SGDLS and CDR2 YYNGEE come from the germline V gene. Between the trimmed V and J ends, which lost 2 bases and 6 bases, there was a span of 14 bases. The CDR3 DNA reads TGTGCCAGCAGCGTGGGGGGCCACCGAGATGAAAAACTGTTTTTT. Translated, it gives CASSVGGHRDEKLFF.

The V call is TRBV19, the J call TRBJ2-2; 15 nucleotides align to TRBD2. The CDR3 spans 18 residues. J lost 4 bases, V lost 5 bases, and 8 bases had no gene match. The germline V gene has CDR1 LNHDA and CDR2 SQIVND (reference sequence). The CDR3 DNA sequence: TGTGCCAGTAGTGCCTTCAGGACTAGCGGGAGGGTCACCGGGGAGCTGTTTTTT. This gives the protein CASSAFRTSGRVTGELFF.

This clonotype was recorded many times. The gene calls are TRBV10-3 and TRBJ1-1; no clear D gene. Germline-derived CDR1 and CDR2 are ENHRY and SYGVKD. The CDR3 spans 11 residues. Trimming cost V 3 bases and J 7 bases, with 6 bases left between them. The CDR3 spells CAISDLGEAFF. In nucleotides, the CDR3 is TGTGCCATCAGTGATTTGGGTGAAGCTTTCTTT.

Many counts were recorded for this clonotype. This chain uses TRBV2 with TRBJ1-6, with a possible D match to TRBD1 (5 bases). The CDR3 has 14 amino acids. Germline values: CDR1 SNHLY, CDR2 FYNNEI. V lost 7 bases and J lost 6, with 13 bases in between. The CDR3 nucleotides read TGTGCCAGCACTGTAAAGGGGAGTAATTCACCCCTCCACTTT. Translated, it gives CASTVKGSNSPLHF. The variable domain in full, with the rest retrieved from reference TRBV2 and TRBJ1-6, is EPEVTQTPSHQVTQMGQEVILRCVPISNHLYFYWYRQILGQKVEFLVSFYNNEISEKSEIFDDQFSVERPDGSNFTLKIRSTKLEDSAMYFCASTVKGSNSPLHFGNGTRLTVT.

This clonotype was counted at least ten times. CDR3 loop: CASSTITGKNEKLFF. DNA of the CDR3: TGTGCCAGCAGTACGATCACAGGGAAGAATGAAAAACTGTTTTTT. J is TRBJ1-4 and V is TRBV28; D possibly corresponds to TRBD1 (6 bases). From germline, CDR1 is MDHEN and CDR2 SYDVKM. The germline V and J ends were trimmed by 5 bases and 5 bases, with 15 bases remaining between them. The CDR3 totals 15 residues.

This clonotype was recorded many times. V gene TRBV3-1 combines with J gene TRBJ2-1, with TRBD2 matching over 7 bases. Germline V gene lookup returns CDR1 LGHDT and CDR2 YNNKEL (reference sequence). V lost 1 base and J lost 4; bases outside the gene matches: 4. This CDR3 contains 15 residues. The CDR3 protein is CASSQGTRRYNEQFF. The CDR3 region has the DNA TGTGCCAGCAGCCAAGGGACTAGGCGGTACAATGAGCAGTTCTTC.

This clonotype was recorded many times. The rearrangement links TRBV5-1 to TRBJ2-1; the D is unclear. Germline V gene lookup returns CDR1 SGHRS and CDR2 YFSETQ. The CDR3 extends over 13 amino acids. The ends were cut back, 0 bases at V and 9 bases at J, with 10 bases in the middle. The CDR3 spells CASSLDPLPEQFF. The CDR3 DNA sequence: TGCGCCAGCAGCTTGGACCCCCTTCCTGAGCAGTTCTTC.

A single count supports this clonotype. This chain links TRBV20-1 with TRBJ2-5, with D perhaps matching TRBD2 (6 bases). The CDR3 is made up of 13 amino acids. Germline V gives CDR1 DFQATT, CDR2 SNEGSKA (reference sequence). V lost 5 bases to trimming and J lost 1 base, with 11 bases between them. The DNA of the CDR3 is TGCAGTGCTCCCACTAGCCCCCAAGAGACCCAGTACTTC. Protein: CSAPTSPQETQYF.

This clonotype was seen many times. The V call is TRBV7-2, the J call TRBJ2-7, with a possible D match to TRBD1 (5 bases). The germline CDR1 and CDR2 sequences are SGHTA and FQGNSA. Trimming stripped 0 bases from V and 6 bases from J, with 6 bases between. The CDR3 covers 12 residues. The CDR3 is CASSLAGVEQYF. Written as DNA, the CDR3 is TGTGCCAGCAGCTTAGCAGGGGTCGAGCAGTACTTC.

This clonotype has just a few counts. A junction boundary mismatches the germline segment, possibly from a read error. V is TRBV5-6 and J is TRBJ2-3, with 10 bases that match TRBD1. This CDR3 spans 19 amino acids. CDR1 and CDR2 (germline): SGHDT, YYEEEE. CDR3 nucleotides: TGTGCCAGCAGCTCCACCGGGACAGGGGTTCCAACGGCCACAGCTACGCAGTATTTT. This gives the protein CASSSTGTGVPTATATQYF.

This clonotype occurred many times. The genes are TRBV2 and TRBJ2-7; TRBD2 is a possible D gene (7 bases). CDR1 and CDR2 from the germline V gene are SNHLY and FYNNEI. Trimming pared 7 bases from V and 6 bases from J, leaving 19 bases between. The CDR3 contains 14 residues. CDR3 sequence (DNA): TGTGCCAGCACCGAGCAGGGTCGGGGGGCCGAGCAGTACTTC. This translates into CASTEQGRGAEQYF.